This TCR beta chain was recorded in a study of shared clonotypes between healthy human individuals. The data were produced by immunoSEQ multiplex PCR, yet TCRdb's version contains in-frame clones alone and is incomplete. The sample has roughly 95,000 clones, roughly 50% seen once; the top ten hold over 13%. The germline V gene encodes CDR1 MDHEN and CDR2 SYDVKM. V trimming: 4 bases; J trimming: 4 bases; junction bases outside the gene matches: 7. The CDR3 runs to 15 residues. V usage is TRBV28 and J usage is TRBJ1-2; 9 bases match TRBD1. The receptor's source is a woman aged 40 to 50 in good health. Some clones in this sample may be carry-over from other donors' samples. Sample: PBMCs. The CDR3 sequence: CASSSPQGASYGYTF. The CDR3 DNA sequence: TGTGCCAGCAGTTCGCCACAGGGGGCCAGCTATGGCTACACCTTC.